This TCR beta chain was sequenced for a study of blood T cell repertoires in COVID-19. Trimming cost V 6 bases and J 2 bases; bases outside gene matches: 3. Germline values: CDR1 MNHNY, CDR2 SVGAGI (reference sequence). The CDR3 totals 14 residues. Here immunoSEQ multiplex PCR was the method, and the copy in TCRdb shows in-frame clones only, minus some. This sample has 200,000 to 250,000 clones, with more than 80% found just once. The chain links TRBV6-6 to TRBJ1-2, with TRBD1 matching over 10 bases. The source is a man between 25 and 39 years old with COVID-19, enrolled during active disease. The sequenced sample was peripheral blood. This chain's CDR3 is CASSLDRGNYGYTF. CDR3 DNA: TGTGCCAGCAGCCTGGACAGGGGGAACTATGGCTACACCTTC.